This T cell receptor (beta chain) is from a study of T cell responses to AZD1222 COVID-19 vaccine. Findings of the study overall: White British ancestry dominated among donors, who included more females, and clonal diversity was possibly underestimated. Repertoires were sampled only after the peak T cell response.

TCRdb's copy holds only in-frame clones and misses some; the assay was immunoSEQ multiplex PCR. The profile shows 150,000 to 180,000 clones, 80% to 90% of them singletons. The CDR3 spans 15 residues. CDR1 and CDR2 (germline): MNHEY, SVGAGI. Trimming took 4 bases from V and 3 from J; bases not matched to a gene: 8. As to this clone: The antigen is undetermined.

Source: peripheral blood, taken on day 0 of MenACWY control vaccination. The rearrangement links TRBV6-5 to TRBJ1-2, with 7 bases aligning to TRBD1. This clonotype was obtained from an adult in good health. CDR3 protein: CASSLGTATYYGYTF. CDR3 nucleotides: TGTGCCAGCAGTTTGGGGACAGCTACTTACTATGGCTACACCTTC.